The 10 T cell receptor beta chains below were found in one sample sequenced in a study of vaccination and CD4 T cells after COVID-19 (dated by TCRdb to the early 2020s). The treatment or condition label corresponds to: roughly 11-day PBMC culture with coronavirus spike peptide pools or control peptides (ViraFEST assay). Their antigens are not known. Receptor libraries were prepared by PCR. Sequencing instrument: Illumina iSeq 100. TCR sequencing of DNA from cultured CD4+ T cells used the Oncomine TCR Beta short-read assay at the Johns Hopkins FTIC core. The public reads were reprocessed in TCRdb via fastp at Q25 and MiXCR, keeping in-frame beta chains. All rows with the same CDR3 protein become a single entry with the most common DNA and genes. The sample yields about 20,000 distinct CDR3 sequences; approximately 52% were counted once. The ten most abundant clones make up just under 2.5% of the sample.

The specimen was CD4+ T cells from blood, cultured in vitro, collected after SARS-CoV-2 vaccination. The receptor set was obtained from a human donor who had recovered from COVID-19.

This clonotype was observed once. The rearrangement links TRBV11-3 to TRBJ2-7, with TRBD2 identical over 10 bases. Germline values: CDR1 SGHNT, CDR2 YENEEA. CDR3 size: 13 residues. With V trimmed by 7 bases and J by 6 bases, 6 bases remained unmatched. The CDR3 loop reads CASTRLAGAEQYF. CDR3 bases: TGTGCCAGCACCAGGCTAGCGGGAGCCGAGCAGTACTTC.

This clonotype occurred a few times. This chain links TRBV27 with TRBJ1-1; D not resolved. Trimming removed 2 bases at V and 0 bases at J, with 10 bases between. The CDR3 contains 15 residues. Germline-derived CDR1 and CDR2 are MNHEY and SMNVEV (reference sequence). DNA of the CDR3: TGTGCCAGCAGTTTAATGGCGGCCTTGAACACTGAAGCTTTCTTT. Protein sequence: CASSLMAALNTEAFF.

V and J are TRBV6-2 or TRBV6-3 and TRBJ2-4; tentative D call: TRBD2 (6 bases). Trimming took 4 bases from V and 9 from J, leaving 16 bases between them. Germline V gives CDR1 MNHEY, CDR2 SVGEGT. There are 14 residues in the CDR3. This CDR3 is CASSSLPQGGIQYF. For the CDR3, the DNA is TGTGCCAGCAGTTCGCTACCGCAGGGAGGCATTCAGTACTTC.

This clonotype was seen a handful of times. This chain joins TRBV6-2 or TRBV6-3 and TRBJ2-7; 10 bases align to TRBD1. Germline CDR1 and CDR2: MNHEY and SVGEGT. There are 15 residues in the CDR3. The V and J ends lost 6 bases and 2 bases, in that order; junction bases with no gene match: 7. Here the CDR3 DNA reads TGTGCCAGCAGCCCCAGGGGACAGGGGACCTACGAGCAGTACTTC. Residues: CASSPRGQGTYEQYF.

This clonotype has just a few counts. This sequence joins TRBV19 and TRBJ1-2; D perhaps matches TRBD1 (6 bases). This CDR3 is built from 14 residues. The germline V and J ends were trimmed by 5 bases and 4 bases, with 14 bases remaining between them. Germline V gene data show CDR1 as LNHDA and CDR2 as SQIVND (reference sequence). The CDR3 loop is CASSWPRGVYGYTF. Here the CDR3 DNA reads TGTGCCAGTAGTTGGCCCAGGGGAGTCTATGGCTACACCTTC.

This clonotype was observed a handful of times. The chain carries TRBV6-1 and TRBJ2-7; perhaps TRBD2 as D (6 bases). This CDR3 comprises 16 residues. CDR1 and CDR2 (germline): MNHNS, SASEGT. Deletions cut 2 bases from V and 4 bases from J, with 18 bases between. In DNA, the CDR3 is TGTGCCAGCAGTGAACCGGCGGGACGGACCTTGTACGAGCAGTACTTC. Residues: CASSEPAGRTLYEQYF.

J is TRBJ2-5 and V is TRBV9, with D possibly TRBD1 on 6 matching bases. The CDR3 loop spans 14 amino acids. V lost 0 bases, J lost 7 bases, and 13 bases lay in between. Per germline, CDR1 SGDLS and CDR2 YYNGEE. The CDR3 is CASSVGTGSVTQYF. In DNA, the CDR3 is TGTGCCAGCAGCGTAGGCACAGGGTCTGTGACCCAGTACTTC.

V and J are TRBV6-5 and TRBJ2-3; no definite D call. Trimming shortened V by 3 bases and J by 0 bases, and 13 bases separated the two germline ends. Germline V gene sequence: CDR1 MNHEY, CDR2 SVGAGI. The CDR3 contains 16 residues. The DNA of the CDR3 is TGTGCCAGCAGTTATGGCTTGAGCCCTAGCACAGATACGCAGTATTTT. This sequence encodes CASSYGLSPSTDTQYF.

There are a few counts of this clonotype. The J gene is TRBJ1-6, the V gene TRBV20-1, with no clear D. V lost 0 bases, J lost 8 bases, and 11 bases lay in between. This CDR3 is 14 amino acids long. Germline-derived CDR1 and CDR2 are DFQATT and SNEGSKA (reference sequence). CDR3 in amino acids: CSARDHINYSPLHF. DNA of the CDR3: TGCAGTGCTAGAGATCATATTAATTATTCACCCCTCCACTTT.

This clonotype showed up just a few times. The chain uses TRBV6-1 and TRBJ1-1; no clear D. CDR1 is MNHNS and CDR2 is SASEGT in the germline V gene. Trimming shortened V by 10 bases and J by 4 bases, and 19 bases separated the two germline ends. This CDR3 region has 14 residues. The DNA of the CDR3 is TGTGCCACTATCCTTGACTCGGTGCGCACTGAAGCTTTCTTT. It codes for CATILDSVRTEAFF.